This TCR beta chain was identified during a study of cytomegalovirus exposure and HLA in healthy donors. The length of the CDR3 is 13 residues. Germline CDR1 reads SGHTA; CDR2 reads FQGNSA. V was pared by 1 base and J by 7 bases, with 8 bases between. Primers: 60 Vbeta forward and 13 Jbeta reverse. The repertoire was sequenced with immunoSEQ multiplex PCR; TCRdb's copy has only in-frame clones and lacks some. Of some 180,000 clones listed, 80% are singletons. In its sample, this clone was seen once. The clonotype was recovered from a woman in her twenties or thirties in good health and CMV-seronegative. Sequencing used PBMCs. The chain joins TRBV7-2 to TRBJ2-4, with D perhaps matching TRBD1 (6 bases). As DNA, the CDR3 is TGTGCCAGCAGCTTAGACAGGGCGAACATTCAGTACTTC. Amino acid sequence: CASSLDRANIQYF.